Listed below are T cell receptor beta chains from one sample, sequenced in a study of regulatory dendritic cells for organ transplantation. Their specific antigens are unknown. The repertoire was sequenced with immunoSEQ multiplex PCR; TCRdb's copy has only in-frame clones and lacks some. The repertoire holds around 19,000 clones, with roughly 80% as singletons. The sample comprised memory CD4+ T cells from blood cultured with regulatory dendritic cells. The receptors shown here come from a human donor in good health. Each CDR3 is given with its conserved first and last residue. The D gene is left open where the match is weak. The listing skips clone size in some rows; elsewhere it reads once, few, many or a size class.

V	size	J	length	D	CDR3	DNA
TRBV12-5	-	TRBJ1-2	12	-	CASGSDRYGYTF	TGTGCTAGTGGGTCAGATCGATATGGCTACACCTTC
TRBV6-1	-	TRBJ1-2	15	TRBD1	CASSAYVQGAYGYTF	TGTGCCAGCAGTGCGTACGTACAGGGGGCCTATGGCTACACCTTC
TRBV6-1	-	TRBJ2-7	13	-	CASSDEGIGEQYF	TGTGCCAGCAGTGATGAGGGTATCGGCGAGCAGTACTTC
TRBV19	-	TRBJ1-5	17	-	CASSVRIDSQTHQPQHF	TGTGCCAGTAGTGTAAGAATCGACAGTCAAACACATCAGCCCCAGCATTTT
TRBV7-3	-	TRBJ2-1	14	-	CASSLSRDYNEQFF	TGTGCCAGCAGCTTATCCAGGGACTACAATGAGCAGTTCTTC
TRBV4-1	-	TRBJ1-5	14	-	CASSQCVGPWPQHF	TGCGCCAGCAGCCAATGTGTAGGGCCGTGGCCCCAGCATTTT
TRBV9	-	TRBJ2-4	17	-	CASSVDPADGTKNIQYF	TGTGCCAGCAGCGTAGATCCGGCAGATGGTACTAAAAACATTCAGTACTTC
TRBV4-2	-	TRBJ2-7	16	TRBD2	CASSLRLAGGSYEQYF	TGTGCCAGCAGCCTTCGACTAGCGGGAGGCTCCTACGAGCAGTACTTC
TRBV7-2	-	TRBJ2-4	13	TRBD2	CASSRASGDIQYF	TGTGCCAGCAGCCGGGCTAGCGGGGACATTCAGTACTTC
TRBV5-1	-	TRBJ2-7	15	-	CASSSDPARHNEQYF	TGCGCCAGCAGCTCGGATCCGGCTCGACACAACGAGCAGTACTTC
TRBV4-3	-	TRBJ1-1	18	TRBD1	CASSRTGTGNFMNTEAFF	TGCGCCAGCAGCCGCACCGGGACAGGAAATTTCATGAACACTGAAGCTTTCTTT
TRBV29-1	-	TRBJ2-7	12	TRBD1	CSVGQGSYEQYF	TGCAGCGTGGGACAGGGCTCCTACGAGCAGTACTTC
TRBV7-9	few	TRBJ2-2	11	TRBD1	CAGQGGGELFF	TGTGCTGGACAGGGGGGCGGGGAGCTGTTTTTT
TRBV19	-	TRBJ1-1	14	-	CASSIRGRHTEAFF	TGTGCCAGTAGTATTAGGGGGAGGCACACTGAAGCTTTCTTT
TRBV6-6	-	TRBJ1-5	16	-	CASTPGAQGRSEPQHF	TGTGCCAGCACCCCGGGGGCGCAGGGACGGTCGGAGCCCCAGCATTTT
TRBV18	-	TRBJ2-6	17	-	CASSPGTFHSGANVLTF	TGTGCCAGCTCACCCGGGACATTCCACTCTGGGGCCAACGTCCTGACTTTC
TRBV18	-	TRBJ1-5	14	TRBD1	CASSQGQGNQPQHF	TGTGCCAGCTCACAAGGACAGGGGAATCAGCCCCAGCATTTT
TRBV5-8	few	TRBJ1-2	11	-	CASSFHLGYTF	TGTGCCAGCAGCTTCCACCTCGGCTACACCTTC
TRBV28	-	TRBJ1-2	16	TRBD1	CASRSGTGALNYGYTF	TGTGCCAGCAGATCCGGGACAGGGGCCCTTAACTATGGCTACACCTTC
TRBV30	-	TRBJ1-2	15	-	CAWDSPGEGNYGYTF	TGTGCCTGGGACTCCCCAGGGGAGGGGAACTATGGCTACACCTTC
TRBV6-4	-	TRBJ2-3	15	TRBD2	CASSDSSGGADTQYF	TGTGCCAGCAGTGACTCTAGCGGGGGGGCAGATACGCAGTATTTT
TRBV4-1	-	TRBJ1-2	15	TRBD1	CASSQGWTGNYGYTF	TGCGCCAGCAGCCAAGGGTGGACAGGGAACTATGGCTACACCTTC
TRBV18	-	TRBJ1-1	14	-	CASSPSGNGGWAFF	TGTGCCAGCTCACCTTCGGGGAATGGCGGTTGGGCTTTCTTT